This TCR beta chain was captured by sequencing in a study of control samples from healthy donors and cancer patients. TCRdb's copy holds only in-frame clones and misses some; the assay was immunoSEQ multiplex PCR. This sample yields some 140,000 clones, of which more than 85% are seen a single time; roughly 9% belongs to the top ten. Germline V gene lookup returns CDR1 SNHLY and CDR2 FYNNEI. J lost 8 bases, V lost 6 bases, and 4 bases had no gene match. This CDR3 region has 12 residues. The sequencing sample was made of blood. V usage is TRBV2 and J usage is TRBJ2-1; the match to TRBD1 covers 7 bases. The TCR was taken from a woman in her twenties or thirties in good health. The CDR3 protein is CASREQGYEQFF. Written as DNA, the CDR3 is TGTGCCAGCAGAGAACAGGGGTATGAGCAGTTCTTC.